Shown below are 20 T cell receptor beta chains from a single sample sequenced in a study of cytomegalovirus exposure and HLA in healthy donors. The PCR ran on 60 Vbeta and 13 Jbeta primers. Profiled with immunoSEQ multiplex PCR; TCRdb holds only in-frame clones, not every one. This table has 140,000 or so clones, just over 65% appearing once. The sample comprised PBMCs. The receptors here all came from a woman aged 55-70 years in good health and CMV-seronegative.

In the case of this clone: One junction end disagrees with the germline gene, perhaps due to a read error. V is TRBV7-9 and J is TRBJ2-1; 7 nucleotides align to TRBD2. The CDR3 covers 16 residues. The germline gives CDR1 SEHNR, CDR2 FQNEAQ (reference sequence). CDR3 coding DNA: TGTTCCAGCAGCTTGGCGGGGGTTAGGGGAAACAATGAGCAGTTCTTC. It encodes CSSSLAGVRGNNEQFF.

This clone turned up a few times. This chain uses TRBV6-5 with TRBJ2-5, with a weak D call TRBD2 (5 bases). The CDR3 runs 12 residues. Trimming pared 8 bases from V and 0 bases from J, leaving 7 bases between. In germline, CDR1 is MNHEY, CDR2 SVGAGI. CDR3: CASREYQETQYF. Written as DNA, the CDR3 is TGTGCCAGCCGGGAATACCAAGAGACCCAGTACTTC.

The rearrangement uses TRBV6-5 and TRBJ2-3; D is perhaps TRBD1 (5 bases). This CDR3 region has 12 residues. With 11 bases removed from V and 4 bases from J, the gap between germline ends came to 13 bases. Looked up from germline, CDR1 is MNHEY and CDR2 is SVGAGI. CDR3 sequence (DNA): TGTGCCGCAGGGCTTGGTCCAGATACGCAGTATTTT. Translation: CAAGLGPDTQYF.

The gene calls are TRBV7-8 and TRBJ1-3; 7 bases agree with TRBD1. J was trimmed by 2 bases and V by 5 bases; bases with no gene match: 3. Per germline, CDR1 SGHVS and CDR2 FQNEAQ. This CDR3 region has 14 residues. As DNA, the CDR3 is TGTGCCAGCAGCGCGGGGACAGCTGGAAACACCATATATTTT. This translates into CASSAGTAGNTIYF. The full variable domain, rest sourced from reference TRBV7-8 and TRBJ1-3, is GAGVSQSPRYKVAKRGQDVALRCDPISGHVSLFWYQQALGQGPEFLTYFQNEAQLDKSGLPSDRFFAERPEGSVSTLKIQRTQQEDSAVYLCASSAGTAGNTIYFGEGSWLTVV.

This chain joins TRBV9 and TRBJ2-2, with TRBD2 matching 10 bases. Germline loops: CDR1 SGDLS, CDR2 YYNGEE. The CDR3 loop spans 17 amino acids. Germline trimming cut 2 bases from V and 8 bases from J; bases unmatched to any gene: 12. The CDR3 region is CASSVASGGVGGGELFF. The CDR3 DNA reads as TGTGCCAGCAGCGTGGCTAGCGGGGGAGTCGGAGGGGGGGAGCTGTTTTTT. Combining the CDR3 with reference TRBV9 and TRBJ2-2 gives the whole variable domain DSGVTQTPKHLITATGQRVTLRCSPRSGDLSVYWYQQSLDQGLQFLIQYYNGEERAKGNILERFSAQQFPDLHSELNLSSLELGDSALYFCASSVASGGVGGGELFFGEGSRLTVL.

The V and J genes are TRBV2 and TRBJ1-5; 7 bases are shared with TRBD1. This CDR3 spans 15 amino acids. Germline CDR1 is SNHLY and CDR2 is FYNNEI. Unmatched junction bases numbered 7, after V lost 6 bases and J lost 2 bases. CDR3 sequence: CASRERGTGNQPQHF. The CDR3 DNA is TGTGCCAGCAGGGAACGCGGGACAGGCAATCAGCCCCAGCATTTT.

This sequence joins TRBV19 and TRBJ2-3, with TRBD2 identical over 7 bases. The CDR3 sequence is 15 residues long. Trimming cost V 4 bases and J 4 bases; bases outside gene matches: 8. Germline CDR1 and CDR2: LNHDA and SQIVND (reference sequence). CDR3 loop: CASSKGGMGADTQYF. The DNA of the CDR3 is TGTGCCAGTAGTAAGGGAGGGATGGGTGCAGATACGCAGTATTTT.

The V gene is TRBV4-3, the J gene TRBJ2-3; TRBD2 matches 8 bases. V gave up 4 bases and J gave up 6 bases; unmatched junction bases: 12. The CDR3 covers 16 residues. Germline CDR1 and CDR2: LGHNA and YSLEER. CDR3 bases: TGCGCCAGCAGCCCGCAAGCGAGCGGGGGAGCGGATACGCAGTATTTT. Translating gives CASSPQASGGADTQYF.

The chain carries TRBV5-4 and TRBJ2-5; 7 nucleotides line up with TRBD1. Losses at the gene ends were 5 bases for V and 5 bases for J; bases not matched to a gene: 9. The CDR3 is 14 residues long. Per the germline V gene, CDR1 is SGHNT and CDR2 is YYREEE (reference sequence). The CDR3 sequence: CASRGDSSWETQYF. The CDR3 DNA follows: TGTGCCAGCAGGGGGGACAGCTCTTGGGAGACCCAGTACTTC.

The rearrangement uses TRBV28 and TRBJ2-5, with D possibly TRBD1 on 5 matching bases. The CDR3 runs to 12 residues. Germline assignment: CDR1 MDHEN and CDR2 SYDVKM. V was pared by 4 bases and J by 5 bases, with 8 bases between. In nucleotides, the CDR3 is TGTGCCAGCAGTTCAGGGCATGAGACCCAGTACTTC. The encoded protein is CASSSGHETQYF.

This clone was found a few times. The chain joins TRBV28 to TRBJ2-7, with D possibly matching TRBD1 (6 bases). V lost 5 bases and J lost 4, with 18 bases in between. Germline CDR1 MDHEN, CDR2 SYDVKM. The CDR3 length is 15 residues. The CDR3 DNA reads as TGTGCCAGCAGTGCGCACAGGGCGGGTAGATACGAGCAGTACTTC. Protein product: CASSAHRAGRYEQYF.

This clone has only a few counts. V and J are TRBV7-9 and TRBJ2-3, with D perhaps matching TRBD2 (5 bases). CDR3 size: 15 residues. Germline V gene data show CDR1 as SEHNR and CDR2 as FQNEAQ (reference sequence). The V gene lost 4 bases and the J gene lost 1 base, with 12 bases spanning the gap. The CDR3 nucleotides read TGTGCCAGCAGCTCCGGACTTCTAGGCACAGATACGCAGTATTTT. Its translation is CASSSGLLGTDTQYF.

The chain employs TRBV19 and TRBJ2-7; 7 nucleotides match TRBD1. The CDR3 length is 11 residues. Germline-derived CDR1 and CDR2 are LNHDA and SQIVND (reference sequence). CDR3: CPFRDSYEQYF. CDR3 DNA sequence: TGTCCTTTCCGGGACAGCTACGAGCAGTACTTC.

There are a few counts of this clone. J is TRBJ2-2 and V is TRBV11-2, with 8 bases aligning to TRBD2. Germline assignment: CDR1 SGHAT and CDR2 FQNNGV. The CDR3 is made up of 15 amino acids. Losses at the gene ends were 5 bases for V and 1 base for J; bases not matched to a gene: 3. This CDR3 is CASSAGTRNTGELFF. CDR3 sequence (DNA): TGTGCCAGCAGCGCCGGGACTAGGAACACCGGGGAGCTGTTTTTT.

The chain combines TRBV5-6 with TRBJ2-7; TRBD1 is a possible D gene (5 bases). This CDR3 region has 14 residues. The germline CDR1 and CDR2 sequences are SGHDT and YYEEEE. Trimming stripped 2 bases from V and 5 bases from J, with 14 bases between. This CDR3 reads CASSLPARAHEQYF. For the CDR3, the DNA is TGTGCCAGCAGCTTACCCGCCAGGGCCCACGAGCAGTACTTC.

The chain uses TRBV28 and TRBJ2-5, with TRBD1 matching 12 bases. Germline loops: CDR1 MDHEN, CDR2 SYDVKM. The junction had 5 bases not matched to a gene; V was cut back by 3 bases and J by 6 bases. This CDR3 region has 15 residues. The CDR3 DNA reads as TGTGCCAGCAGTTTCCCGGGACAGGGGGCCAAGACCCAGTACTTC. Protein product: CASSFPGQGAKTQYF. The variable domain in full, with the rest retrieved from reference TRBV28 and TRBJ2-5, is DVKVTQSSRYLVKRTGEKVFLECVQDMDHENMFWYRQDPGLGLRLIYFSYDVKMKEKGDIPEGYSVSREKKERFSLILESASTNQTSMYLCASSFPGQGAKTQYFGPGTRLLVL.

In its sample, this clone was seen once. The rearrangement links TRBV5-6 to TRBJ1-2; D is unresolved. CDR3 length: 13 amino acids. The germline CDR1 and CDR2 sequences are SGHDT and YYEEEE. The germline V and J ends were trimmed by 3 bases and 2 bases, with 8 bases remaining between them. The CDR3 nucleotides read TGTGCCAGCAGCTCAACGGGGAACTATGGCTACACCTTC. Amino acids: CASSSTGNYGYTF.

The V call is TRBV7-3, the J call TRBJ1-1; D is perhaps TRBD1 (5 bases). Looked up from germline, CDR1 is SGHTA and CDR2 is FQGTGA. The CDR3 is 15 amino acids. V lost 1 base and J 4 bases, leaving 13 bases between the germline ends. The CDR3 nucleotides are TGTGCCAGCAGCTTAATGGGGGGTCGGAGCACTGAAGCTTTCTTT. Its translation is CASSLMGGRSTEAFF.

V and J are TRBV28 and TRBJ2-1; D uncertain. This CDR3 has 14 amino acids. V lost 6 bases and J 1 base, leaving 10 bases between the germline ends. Per the germline V gene, CDR1 is MDHEN and CDR2 is SYDVKM. CDR3 sequence (DNA): TGTGCCAGCAGACTCCCCGATTCCTACAATGAGCAGTTCTTC. Amino acid sequence: CASRLPDSYNEQFF.

The chain joins TRBV11-2 to TRBJ1-2; 10 nucleotides agree with TRBD1. V shed 5 bases and J 6 bases; nucleotides not matched to a gene: 12. The CDR3 totals 16 residues. Germline CDR1 reads SGHAT; CDR2 reads FQNNGV. The CDR3 region is CASSLFSGQGTDGYTF. The CDR3 DNA sequence: TGTGCCAGCAGCCTCTTTTCGGGACAGGGGACAGATGGCTACACCTTC.